This T cell receptor beta chain was documented in a study of blood T cell repertoires in COVID-19. Across the whole study: Samples taken during acute and convalescent COVID-19 were collected in the United States, Italy and Spain. T cells, B-cell-depleted T cells, or PBMCs provided the cDNA or gDNA that served as material.

The CDR3 is 15 amino acids. Trimming cost V 2 bases and J 3 bases; bases outside gene matches: 1. Germline lookup yields CDR1 SGHRS and CDR2 YFSETQ. The repertoire was sequenced with immunoSEQ multiplex PCR; TCRdb's copy has only in-frame clones and lacks some. Of about 250,000 clones listed, over 85% are singletons. Clinical history as reported by participants underpinned cohort assignment. Sequencing used PBMCs or T cells enriched from blood (not recorded which). The chain recombines TRBV5-1 with TRBJ2-2; 10 bases are shared with TRBD1. This receptor was identified in a woman aged 25 to 39 with acute COVID-19. The CDR3 loop is CASSFGQGDTGELFF. The CDR3 DNA sequence: TGCGCCAGCAGCTTCGGACAGGGGGACACCGGGGAGCTGTTTTTT.